This TCR beta chain was obtained from a study of sequential checkpoint blockade in melanoma. Study-level background: Patients were randomized 1:1 to nivolumab-then-ipilimumab or ipilimumab-then-nivolumab first-line. Maintenance nivolumab came after either treatment sequence.

Generated by immunoSEQ multiplex PCR, the TCRdb table keeps only in-frame clones and is missing some. The repertoire holds approximately 28,000 clones, with 75% to 85% as singletons. The CDR3 sequence is 15 residues long. Per the germline V gene, CDR1 is MGHRA and CDR2 is YSYEKL. V shed 0 bases and J 9 bases; nucleotides not matched to a gene: 10. Treatment here: randomized to nivolumab then ipilimumab (arm A) or the reverse (arm B). DNA-damaging chemotherapy had not been given to any patient beforehand. PBMC sorting kept live CD3+CD8+ cells without CD19 or CD56. This TCR was sampled from a human donor with melanoma. J is TRBJ1-2 and V is TRBV4-1; 7 nucleotides line up with TRBD1. The starting material was CD8+ T cells sorted from blood (inferred from file names), obtained from a patient given nivolumab and ipilimumab in sequence. The CDR3 loop is CASSQDRGQGESYTF. CDR3 nucleotides: TGCGCCAGCAGCCAAGATAGGGGCCAGGGGGAGAGCTACACCTTC.